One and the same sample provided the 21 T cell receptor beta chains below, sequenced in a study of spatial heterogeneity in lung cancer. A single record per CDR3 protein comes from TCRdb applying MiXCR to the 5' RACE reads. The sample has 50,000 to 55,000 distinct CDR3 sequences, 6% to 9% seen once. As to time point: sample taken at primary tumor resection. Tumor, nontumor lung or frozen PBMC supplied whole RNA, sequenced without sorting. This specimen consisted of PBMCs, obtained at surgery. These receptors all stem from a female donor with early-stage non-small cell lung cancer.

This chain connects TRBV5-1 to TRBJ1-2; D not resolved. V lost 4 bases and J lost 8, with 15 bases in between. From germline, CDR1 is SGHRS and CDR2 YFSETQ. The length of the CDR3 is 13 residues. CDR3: CASSRGPDRGYTF. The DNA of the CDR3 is TGCGCCAGCAGCCGTGGGCCAGATCGAGGCTACACCTTC.

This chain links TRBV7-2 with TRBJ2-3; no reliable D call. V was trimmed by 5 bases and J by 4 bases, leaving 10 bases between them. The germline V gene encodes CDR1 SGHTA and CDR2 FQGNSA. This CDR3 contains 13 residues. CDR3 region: CASSAPDADTQYF. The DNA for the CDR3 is TGTGCCAGCAGCGCCCCAGACGCAGATACGCAGTATTTT.

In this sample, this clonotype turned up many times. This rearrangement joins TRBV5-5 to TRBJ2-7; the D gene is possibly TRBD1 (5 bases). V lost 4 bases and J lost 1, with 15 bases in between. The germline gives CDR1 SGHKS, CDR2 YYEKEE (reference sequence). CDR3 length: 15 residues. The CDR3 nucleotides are TGTGCCAGCAGCGCCGGCATGACAGTTTCCTACGAGCAGTACTTC. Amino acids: CASSAGMTVSYEQYF.

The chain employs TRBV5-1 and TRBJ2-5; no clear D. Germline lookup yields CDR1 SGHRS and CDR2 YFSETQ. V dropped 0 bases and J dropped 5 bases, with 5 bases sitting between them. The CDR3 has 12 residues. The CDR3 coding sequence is TGCGCCAGCAGCTTGGGCACGGAGACCCAGTACTTC. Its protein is CASSLGTETQYF.

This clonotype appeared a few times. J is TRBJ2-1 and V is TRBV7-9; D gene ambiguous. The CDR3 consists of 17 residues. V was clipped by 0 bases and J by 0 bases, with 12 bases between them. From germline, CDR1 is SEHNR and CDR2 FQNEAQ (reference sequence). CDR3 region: CASSLARPASSYNEQFF. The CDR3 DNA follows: TGTGCCAGCAGCTTAGCACGTCCAGCAAGCTCCTACAATGAGCAGTTCTTC.

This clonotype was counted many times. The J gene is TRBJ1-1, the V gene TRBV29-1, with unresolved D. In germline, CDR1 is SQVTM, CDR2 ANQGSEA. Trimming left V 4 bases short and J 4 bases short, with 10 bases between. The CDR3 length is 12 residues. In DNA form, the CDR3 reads TGCAGCGTTGTGGGAGCGAGCACTGAAGCTTTCTTT. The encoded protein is CSVVGASTEAFF.

The CDR3 region has the DNA TGTGCCAGCAGTCCAGCGGGTCTGTCCACAGATACGCAGTATTTT. Protein sequence: CASSPAGLSTDTQYF. V is TRBV11-1 and J is TRBJ2-3, with D maybe TRBD2 (6 bases). Germline V gene sequence: CDR1 SGHAT, CDR2 FQDESV (reference sequence). The CDR3 loop spans 15 amino acids. With 6 bases removed from V and 2 bases from J, the gap between germline ends came to 15 bases. Full variable domain (missing parts from reference TRBV11-1 and TRBJ2-3): EAEVAQSPRYKITEKSQAVAFWCDPISGHATLYWYRQILGQGPELLVQFQDESVVDDSQLPKDRFSAERLKGVDSTLKIQPAELGDSAMYLCASSPAGLSTDTQYFGPGTRLTVL.

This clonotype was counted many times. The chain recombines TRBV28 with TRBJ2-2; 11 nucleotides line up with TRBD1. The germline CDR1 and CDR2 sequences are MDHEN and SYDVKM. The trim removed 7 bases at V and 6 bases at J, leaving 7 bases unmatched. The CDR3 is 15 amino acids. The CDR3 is CASNPGTGGSGELFF. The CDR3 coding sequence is TGTGCCAGCAACCCCGGGACAGGGGGTTCCGGGGAGCTGTTTTTT.

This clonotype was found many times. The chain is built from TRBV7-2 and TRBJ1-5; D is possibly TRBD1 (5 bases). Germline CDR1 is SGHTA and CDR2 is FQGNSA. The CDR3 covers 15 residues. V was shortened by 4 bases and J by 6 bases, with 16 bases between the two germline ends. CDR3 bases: TGTGCCAGCAGCTCAAAGTTAGGGGTAGGTCAGCCCCAGCATTTT. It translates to CASSSKLGVGQPQHF. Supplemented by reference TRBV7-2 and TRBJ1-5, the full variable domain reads GAGVSQSPSNKVTEKGKDVELRCDPISGHTALYWYRQSLGQGLEFLIYFQGNSAPDKSGLPSDRFSAERTGGSVSTLTIQRTQQEDSAVYLCASSSKLGVGQPQHFGDGTRLSIL.

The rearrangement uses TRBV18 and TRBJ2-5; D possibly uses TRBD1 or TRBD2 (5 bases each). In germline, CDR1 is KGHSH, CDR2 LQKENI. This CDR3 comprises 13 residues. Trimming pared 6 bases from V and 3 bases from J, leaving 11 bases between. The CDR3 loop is CASSSGTKETQYF. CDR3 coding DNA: TGTGCCAGCTCCTCCGGGACCAAAGAGACCCAGTACTTC.

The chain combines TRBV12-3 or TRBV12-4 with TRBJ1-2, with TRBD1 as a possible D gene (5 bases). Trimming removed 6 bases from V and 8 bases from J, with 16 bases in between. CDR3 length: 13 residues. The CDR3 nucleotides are TGTGCCAGCAGCGGAAACAGGTTCCACGGCTACACCTTC. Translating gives CASSGNRFHGYTF.

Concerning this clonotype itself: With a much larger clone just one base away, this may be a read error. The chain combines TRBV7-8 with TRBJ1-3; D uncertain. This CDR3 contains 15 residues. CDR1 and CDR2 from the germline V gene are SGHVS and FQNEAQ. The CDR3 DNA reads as TGTGCCAGCAGCTTAGGACCGTCCTCTGGAAACATCATATATTTT. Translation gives CASSLGPSSGNIIYF.

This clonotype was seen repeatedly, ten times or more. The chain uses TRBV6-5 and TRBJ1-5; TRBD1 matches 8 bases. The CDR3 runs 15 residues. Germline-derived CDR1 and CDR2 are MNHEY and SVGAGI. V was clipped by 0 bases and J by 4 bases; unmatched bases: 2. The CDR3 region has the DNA TGTGCCAGCAGTTACTCACGACAGGGGAATCAGCCCCAGCATTTT. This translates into CASSYSRQGNQPQHF.

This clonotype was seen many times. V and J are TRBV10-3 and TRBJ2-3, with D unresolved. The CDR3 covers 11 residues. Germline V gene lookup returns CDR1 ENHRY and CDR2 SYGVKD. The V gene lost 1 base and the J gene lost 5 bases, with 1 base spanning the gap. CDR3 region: CAISELDTQYF. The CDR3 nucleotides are TGTGCCATCAGTGAGTTAGATACGCAGTATTTT.

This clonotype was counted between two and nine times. The CDR3 DNA follows: TGTGCCAGCAGAATGAGACAGGGGAGCTATGGCTACACCTTC. Translation gives CASRMRQGSYGYTF. This chain uses TRBV2 with TRBJ1-2, with 8 nucleotides matching TRBD1. The V gene end was trimmed by 6 bases and the J gene end by 4 bases; junction bases not matched to a gene: 7. This CDR3 spans 14 amino acids. Germline V gene data show CDR1 as SNHLY and CDR2 as FYNNEI.

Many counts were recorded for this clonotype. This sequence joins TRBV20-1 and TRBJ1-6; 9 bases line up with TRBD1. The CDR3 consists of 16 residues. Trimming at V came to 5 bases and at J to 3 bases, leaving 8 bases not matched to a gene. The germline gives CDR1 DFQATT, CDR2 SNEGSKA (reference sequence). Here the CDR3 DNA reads TGCAGTGCTCGAAGAACGACAGGGGGCTATAATTCACCCCTCCACTTT. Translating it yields CSARRTTGGYNSPLHF.

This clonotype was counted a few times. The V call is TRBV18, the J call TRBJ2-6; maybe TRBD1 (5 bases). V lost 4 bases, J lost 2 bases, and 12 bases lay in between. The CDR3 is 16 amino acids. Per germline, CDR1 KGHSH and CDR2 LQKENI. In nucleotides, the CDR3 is TGTGCCAGCTCACTATTCTTGGGGCCTGGGGCCAACGTCCTGACTTTC. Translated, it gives CASSLFLGPGANVLTF.

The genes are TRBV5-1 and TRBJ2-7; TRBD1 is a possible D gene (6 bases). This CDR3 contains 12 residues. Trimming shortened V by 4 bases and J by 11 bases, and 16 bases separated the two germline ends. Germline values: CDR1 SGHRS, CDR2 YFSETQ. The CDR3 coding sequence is TGCGCCAGCAGCCCCGGCCAGGGGACGGAGTACTTC. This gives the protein CASSPGQGTEYF. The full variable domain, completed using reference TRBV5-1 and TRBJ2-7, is KAGVTQTPRYLIKTRGQQVTLSCSPISGHRSVSWYQQTPGQGLQFLFEYFSETQRNKGNFPGRFSGRQFSNSRSEMNVSTLELGDSALYLCASSPGQGTEYFGPGTRLTVT.

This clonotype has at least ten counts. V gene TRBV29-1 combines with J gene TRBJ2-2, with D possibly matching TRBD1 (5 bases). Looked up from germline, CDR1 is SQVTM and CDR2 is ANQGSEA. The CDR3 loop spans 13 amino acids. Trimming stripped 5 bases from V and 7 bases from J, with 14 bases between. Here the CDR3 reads CSVSQPRGGELFF. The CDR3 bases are TGCAGCGTTTCACAGCCAAGGGGCGGGGAGCTGTTTTTT.

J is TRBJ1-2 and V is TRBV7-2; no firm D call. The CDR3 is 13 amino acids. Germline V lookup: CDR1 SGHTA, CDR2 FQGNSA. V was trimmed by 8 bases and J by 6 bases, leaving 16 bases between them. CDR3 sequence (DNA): TGTGCCAGCGCACTCACGGGAGGAAATGGCTACACCTTC. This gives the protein CASALTGGNGYTF.

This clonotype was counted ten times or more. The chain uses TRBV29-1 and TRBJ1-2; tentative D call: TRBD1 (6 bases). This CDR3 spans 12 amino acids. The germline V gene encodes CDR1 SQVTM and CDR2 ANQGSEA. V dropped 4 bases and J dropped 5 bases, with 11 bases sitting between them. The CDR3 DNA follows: TGCAGCGTTGTTGGGGGGGCGTATGGCTACACCTTC. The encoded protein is CSVVGGAYGYTF.